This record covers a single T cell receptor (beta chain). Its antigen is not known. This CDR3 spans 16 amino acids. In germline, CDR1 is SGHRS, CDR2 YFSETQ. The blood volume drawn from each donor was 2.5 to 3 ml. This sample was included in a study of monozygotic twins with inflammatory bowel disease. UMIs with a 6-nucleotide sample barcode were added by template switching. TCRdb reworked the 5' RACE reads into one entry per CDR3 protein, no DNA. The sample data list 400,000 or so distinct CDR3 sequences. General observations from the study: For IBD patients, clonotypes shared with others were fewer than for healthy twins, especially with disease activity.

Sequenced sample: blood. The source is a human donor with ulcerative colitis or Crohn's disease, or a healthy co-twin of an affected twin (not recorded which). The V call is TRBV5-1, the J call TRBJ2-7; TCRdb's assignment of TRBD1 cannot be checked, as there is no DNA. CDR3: CASSRGWTTGSYEQYF.